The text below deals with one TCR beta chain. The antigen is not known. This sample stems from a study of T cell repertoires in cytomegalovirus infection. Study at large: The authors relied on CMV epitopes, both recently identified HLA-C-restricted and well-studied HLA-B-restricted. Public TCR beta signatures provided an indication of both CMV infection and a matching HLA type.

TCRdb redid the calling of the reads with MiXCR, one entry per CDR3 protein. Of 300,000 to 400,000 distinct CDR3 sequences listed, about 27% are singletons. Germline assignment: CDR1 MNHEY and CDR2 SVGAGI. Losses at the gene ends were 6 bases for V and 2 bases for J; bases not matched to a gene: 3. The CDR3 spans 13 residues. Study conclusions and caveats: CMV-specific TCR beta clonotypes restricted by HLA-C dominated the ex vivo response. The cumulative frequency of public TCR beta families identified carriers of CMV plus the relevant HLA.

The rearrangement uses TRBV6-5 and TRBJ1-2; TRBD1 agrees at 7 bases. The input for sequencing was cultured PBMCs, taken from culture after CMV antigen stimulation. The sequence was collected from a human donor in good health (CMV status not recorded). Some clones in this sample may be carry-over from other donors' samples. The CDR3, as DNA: TGTGCCAGCAGCGGAGGGGGCAACTATGGCTACACCTTC. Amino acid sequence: CASSGGGNYGYTF.